This entry lists 20 T cell receptor beta chains sequenced from one sample in a study of beta chain features in type 1 diabetes. The isolated RNA, all of it, was reverse transcribed, so expressed TCRB transcripts were what got sequenced. TCRdb keeps only in-frame clones here, not all; method: immunoSEQ multiplex PCR. The sample lists 350,000 or so clones, around a fifth occurring once. The material sequenced was naive CD4+ T cells from blood. Receptors originate from a woman aged 18-30 years in good health.

This clone was counted a few times. The rearrangement links TRBV5-6 to TRBJ2-2; 7 bases line up with TRBD1. This CDR3 has 15 amino acids. V shed 2 bases, J shed 4 bases, and the junction held 5 bases outside the gene matches. Germline V lookup: CDR1 SGHDT, CDR2 YYEEEE. The CDR3, as DNA: TGTGCCAGCAGCTTACCCGGGACAGTCACCGGGGAGCTGTTTTTT. This codes for CASSLPGTVTGELFF.

The CDR3 coding sequence is TGTGCCAGCAGTAGGGGGACTAGCGGGGGAACCTACGAGCAGTACTTC. Protein product: CASSRGTSGGTYEQYF. This rearrangement joins TRBV6-6 to TRBJ2-7, with 14 bases aligning to TRBD2. The junction had 5 bases not matched to a gene; V was cut back by 5 bases and J by 2 bases. The CDR3 has 16 residues. Germline CDR1 reads MNHNY; CDR2 reads SVGAGI (reference sequence).

The chain is built from TRBV27 and TRBJ1-1, with D possibly matching TRBD1 (5 bases). V was pared by 7 bases and J by 0 bases, with 9 bases between. The germline V gene encodes CDR1 MNHEY and CDR2 SMNVEV (reference sequence). The CDR3 contains 13 residues. The DNA of the CDR3 is TGTGCCAGCAAAGGGGTGCTGAACACTGAAGCTTTCTTT. It encodes CASKGVLNTEAFF.

CDR3 DNA: TGTGCCAGCAGCCCGGGCCCAGGGGAGACCCAGTACTTC. Protein product: CASSPGPGETQYF. V gene TRBV7-9 combines with J gene TRBJ2-5, with D perhaps matching TRBD1 (5 bases). Germline V CDR1 and CDR2: SEHNR, FQNEAQ (reference sequence). Deletions cut 5 bases from V and 5 bases from J, with 12 bases between. The CDR3 length is 13 residues.

This clone was seen a few times. This chain links TRBV2 with TRBJ1-2, with a weak D call TRBD1 (5 bases). Per the germline V gene, CDR1 is SNHLY and CDR2 is FYNNEI. The V end was cut by 5 bases, the J end by 0 bases, with 13 bases between. The CDR3 runs to 15 residues. DNA of the CDR3: TGTGCCAGCAGTCTGACAGCATTAGCTAACTATGGCTACACCTTC. Protein: CASSLTALANYGYTF.

The chain combines TRBV30 with TRBJ1-1; 9 nucleotides match TRBD1. The V gene's germline CDR1 is GTSNPN and CDR2 SVGIG (reference sequence). V shed 4 bases and J 7 bases; nucleotides not matched to a gene: 4. This CDR3 comprises 12 residues. The CDR3 reads CAWKGQGNEAFF. The DNA of the CDR3 is TGTGCCTGGAAGGGACAGGGCAATGAAGCTTTCTTT.

This clone has more than one count but fewer than ten. The rearrangement uses TRBV19 and TRBJ1-1, with 8 nucleotides matching TRBD1. Per germline, CDR1 LNHDA and CDR2 SQIVND (reference sequence). The V and J ends lost 4 bases and 0 bases, in that order; junction bases with no gene match: 1. The CDR3 consists of 14 residues. CDR3 in DNA: TGTGCCAGTAGTAAGGGACAGGTGAACACTGAAGCTTTCTTT. Its protein product is CASSKGQVNTEAFF.

This clone was seen more than once but under ten times. The DNA for the CDR3 is TGTGCCAGCACCCTAGGGGAGGGAGGTGGCTACACCTTC. This encodes CASTLGEGGGYTF. The J gene is TRBJ1-2, the V gene TRBV7-9, with a possible D match to TRBD1 (5 bases). Trimming cost V 7 bases and J 7 bases, with 16 bases left between them. The germline gives CDR1 SEHNR, CDR2 FQNEAQ (reference sequence). The CDR3 is made up of 13 amino acids. Full variable domain (remainder filled in from reference TRBV7-9 and TRBJ1-2): DTGVSQNPRHKITKRGQNVTFRCDPISEHNRLYWYRQTLGQGPEFLTYFQNEAQLEKSRLLSDRFSAERPKGSFSTLEIQRTEQGDSAMYLCASTLGEGGGYTFGSGTRLTVV.

The J gene is TRBJ2-7, the V gene TRBV2; 7 nucleotides agree with TRBD1. Germline assignment: CDR1 SNHLY and CDR2 FYNNEI. V dropped 5 bases and J dropped 6; count of bases not matched to a gene: 13. The CDR3 length is 15 residues. This CDR3 is CASSSPLARTGEQYF. As DNA, the CDR3 is TGTGCCAGCAGTAGCCCTCTCGCCCGGACAGGCGAGCAGTACTTC.

Only a few counts were recorded for this clone. The chain has TRBV7-9 and TRBJ2-3, with 11 bases identical to TRBD2. V trimming: 3 bases; J trimming: 3 bases; junction bases outside the gene matches: 8. CDR1 and CDR2 from the germline V gene are SEHNR and FQNEAQ (reference sequence). The CDR3 is made up of 17 amino acids. CDR3 nucleotides: TGTGCCAGCAGCTTGAGTAGCGGGAGGGCTAGTACAGATACGCAGTATTTT. Amino acid sequence: CASSLSSGRASTDTQYF.

This clone was observed a few times. The chain links TRBV11-2 to TRBJ2-3; D perhaps matches TRBD2 (5 bases). This CDR3 is built from 15 residues. The germline CDR1 and CDR2 sequences are SGHAT and FQNNGV. V was cut by 0 bases and J by 4 bases, with 11 bases left in between. The CDR3: CASSLDGLGADTQYF. CDR3 nucleotide sequence: TGTGCCAGCAGCTTAGATGGGCTCGGGGCAGATACGCAGTATTTT.

The CDR3 DNA reads as TGTGCCAGCAGCCTCTGGACAGGGACCTACGAGCAGTACTTC. Translating gives CASSLWTGTYEQYF. The rearrangement joins TRBV14 to TRBJ2-7; 8 positions agree with TRBD1. Germline-derived CDR1 and CDR2 are SGHDN and FVKESK. This CDR3 has 14 amino acids. The ends lost 4 bases at V and 2 bases at J; junction bases unmatched: 4.

This clone was observed a few times. J is TRBJ1-1 and V is TRBV30, with a weak D call TRBD1 (6 bases). V was cut by 4 bases and J by 4 bases, with 16 bases left in between. This CDR3 is 14 amino acids long. Looked up from germline, CDR1 is GTSNPN and CDR2 is SVGIG (reference sequence). The CDR3 is CAWTKLNRATEAFF. DNA of the CDR3: TGTGCCTGGACCAAGTTAAACAGGGCCACTGAAGCTTTCTTT. Based on the CDR3 plus reference TRBV30 and TRBJ1-1, the full variable domain is SQTIHQWPATLVQPVGSPLSLECTVEGTSNPNLYWYRQAAGRGLQLLFYSVGIGQISSEVPQNLSASRPQDRQFILSSKKLLLSDSGFYLCAWTKLNRATEAFFGQGTRLTVV.

J is TRBJ2-7 and V is TRBV18; the D is unclear. Trimming stripped 4 bases from V and 4 bases from J, with 5 bases between. Looked up from germline, CDR1 is KGHSH and CDR2 is LQKENI. The CDR3 consists of 11 residues. The CDR3 DNA follows: TGTGCCAGCTCACGTCAATACGAGCAGTACTTC. This gives the protein CASSRQYEQYF.

A few counts support this clone. Other DNA sequences in this sample translate to the same CDR3. The chain carries TRBV30 and TRBJ1-5; no definite D call. Germline assignment: CDR1 GTSNPN and CDR2 SVGIG (reference sequence). This CDR3 is 13 amino acids long. The germline V and J ends were trimmed by 1 base and 4 bases, with 8 bases remaining between them. CDR3 nucleotide sequence: TGTGCCTGGAGTGGGGCTGATAATCAGCCCCAGCATTTT. This codes for CAWSGADNQPQHF.

The J gene is TRBJ2-5, the V gene TRBV7-2; TRBD2 agrees at 10 bases. In germline, CDR1 is SGHTA, CDR2 FQGNSA. The CDR3 is made up of 19 amino acids. V lost 1 base to trimming and J lost 2 bases; unmatched junction nucleotides: 13. For the CDR3, the DNA is TGTGCCAGCAGCTTAGACACGGAGCGGGGGGGCCTATTGCAAGAGACCCAGTACTTC. Its translation: CASSLDTERGGLLQETQYF.

This clone showed up just a few times. This chain links TRBV7-9 with TRBJ2-5; D may be TRBD1 (5 bases). There are 12 residues in the CDR3. Germline values: CDR1 SEHNR, CDR2 FQNEAQ (reference sequence). With 6 bases removed from V and 4 bases from J, the gap between germline ends came to 9 bases. CDR3 DNA sequence: TGTGCCAGCAGTCCGCAGGGAGAGACCCAGTACTTC. Its protein product is CASSPQGETQYF.

The rearrangement uses TRBV4-3 and TRBJ1-4; D not resolved. From germline, CDR1 is LGHNA and CDR2 YSLEER. This CDR3 is built from 16 residues. Deletions cut 0 bases from V and 7 bases from J, with 15 bases between. The CDR3 sequence is CASSQERRQVPEKLFF. The CDR3 DNA is TGCGCCAGCAGCCAAGAAAGGAGGCAGGTCCCTGAAAAACTGTTTTTT.

This rearrangement joins TRBV5-4 to TRBJ2-1; 13 nucleotides align to TRBD2. There are 15 residues in the CDR3. Losses at the gene ends were 5 bases for V and 8 bases for J; bases not matched to a gene: 7. The germline CDR1 and CDR2 sequences are SGHNT and YYREEE (reference sequence). CDR3 sequence reads: CASRPGTSGIYEQFF. The CDR3 DNA reads as TGTGCCAGCAGGCCTGGGACTAGCGGGATCTATGAGCAGTTCTTC. Variable domain in full (rest from reference TRBV5-4 and TRBJ2-1): ETGVTQSPTHLIKTRGQQVTLRCSSQSGHNTVSWYQQALGQGPQFIFQYYREEENGRGNFPPRFSGLQFPNYSSELNVNALELDDSALYLCASRPGTSGIYEQFFGPGTRLTVL.

The chain uses TRBV15 and TRBJ2-5; maybe TRBD1 (5 bases). This CDR3 is 13 amino acids long. The V end lost 5 bases, the J end lost 1 base, and 8 bases lay between the germline ends. Germline assignment: CDR1 LNHNV and CDR2 YYDKDF (reference sequence). CDR3 residues: CATSGQGQETQYF. CDR3 DNA sequence: TGTGCCACCAGCGGGCAGGGCCAAGAGACCCAGTACTTC.